The source of this T cell receptor beta chain is a study of shared clonotypes between healthy human individuals. The CDR3 is 19 amino acids. Per sorted-subset replicate PCR, input was approximately 0.2 ug DNA, representing 30,000 or so T cell genomes. Using immunoSEQ multiplex PCR, the repertoire was profiled, and TCRdb retains in-frame clones only, with some absent. Among 850,000 to 1,200,000 clones listed, roughly 70% were seen once. The genes are TRBV21-1 and TRBJ2-5; TRBD2 is the table's D call and was not checked against the DNA. TRBV21-1 constitutes a pseudogene. This TCR was sampled from a man between 18 and 35 years old in good health. What was sequenced was memory CD4+ T cells sorted from blood. Sample subset: CD45RA-negative fraction. The CDR3 coding sequence is TGTGCCAGCAGCCATCCCGAGGGCCCTGACGGCCGGCTTCGGGAGACCCAGTACTTC. Protein sequence: CASSHPEGPDGRLRETQYF.